What follows are 27 T cell receptor beta chains derived from one specimen sequenced in a study of blood T cell repertoires in COVID-19. Libraries were prepared by immunoSEQ multiplex PCR; TCRdb keeps only in-frame clonotypes and omits some of them. The repertoire holds more than 65,000 clones, with about 81% as singletons. The sample was peripheral blood. These receptors were obtained from a woman older than 75 with acute or convalescent COVID-19.

The chain uses TRBV5-1 and TRBJ2-1, with 7 bases identical to TRBD1. Germline values: CDR1 SGHRS, CDR2 YFSETQ. The CDR3 spans 17 residues. With 5 bases clipped from V and 8 bases from J, the junction kept 19 bases outside the gene matches. The CDR3 loop reads CASSGQRTGKVVDEQFF. The CDR3 DNA is TGCGCCAGCAGTGGCCAGCGGACAGGAAAGGTGGTCGATGAGCAGTTCTTC.

The CDR3 DNA sequence: TGTGCCATCAGTGAGCCACGGGGGGGCGTTTACGAGCAGTACTTC. Amino acids: CAISEPRGGVYEQYF. The J gene is TRBJ2-7, the V gene TRBV10-3, with TRBD2 matching over 8 bases. Germline V gives CDR1 ENHRY, CDR2 SYGVKD. The CDR3 totals 15 residues. V lost 2 bases to trimming and J lost 4 bases; unmatched junction nucleotides: 7.

This clone was seen only a few times. The chain is built from TRBV7-9 and TRBJ1-4, with 7 bases that match TRBD1. The CDR3 spans 14 residues. V was pared by 5 bases and J by 5 bases, with 5 bases of the junction left unmatched. Germline V gives CDR1 SEHNR, CDR2 FQNEAQ (reference sequence). CDR3 sequence reads: CASSIQGGNEKLFF. The CDR3, as DNA: TGTGCCAGCAGCATCCAGGGGGGCAATGAAAAACTGTTTTTT. The whole variable domain, filled in from reference TRBV7-9 and TRBJ1-4, reads DTGVSQNPRHKITKRGQNVTFRCDPISEHNRLYWYRQTLGQGPEFLTYFQNEAQLEKSRLLSDRFSAERPKGSFSTLEIQRTEQGDSAMYLCASSIQGGNEKLFFGSGTQLSVL.

The CDR3: CASSPLAGVSNEQFF. The CDR3, as DNA: TGTGCCAGCAGCCCTCTAGCGGGAGTCAGCAATGAGCAGTTCTTC. The chain joins TRBV13 to TRBJ2-1, with TRBD2 identical over 10 bases. The V gene end was trimmed by 5 bases and the J gene end by 6 bases; junction bases not matched to a gene: 7. Germline-derived CDR1 and CDR2 are PRHDT and FYEKMQ (reference sequence). CDR3 length: 15 amino acids.

The rearrangement uses TRBV20-1 and TRBJ1-4, with D possibly being TRBD1 (5 bases). V lost 3 bases and J 5 bases, leaving 10 bases between the germline ends. Germline V gives CDR1 DFQATT, CDR2 SNEGSKA (reference sequence). The CDR3 totals 13 residues. The CDR3 spells CSASVGGNEKLFF. In nucleotides, the CDR3 is TGCAGTGCTAGTGTCGGGGGGAATGAAAAACTGTTTTTT.

The rearrangement links TRBV4-2 to TRBJ1-6; TRBD1 is a possible D gene (5 bases). V was shortened by 4 bases and J by 5 bases, with 18 bases between the two germline ends. The V gene's germline CDR1 is LGHNA and CDR2 YNFKEQ. The CDR3 loop spans 17 amino acids. CDR3 DNA sequence: TGTGCCAGCAGCCGCCCTCAGGGTAGGTGGAATAATTCACCCCTCCACTTT. Amino acid sequence: CASSRPQGRWNNSPLHF.

This clone turned up a few times. This chain connects TRBV10-3 to TRBJ2-2; 8 bases agree with TRBD2. Unmatched junction bases numbered 6, after V lost 6 bases and J lost 3 bases. In germline, CDR1 is ENHRY, CDR2 SYGVKD. The CDR3 runs to 15 residues. As DNA, the CDR3 is TGTGCCATCAGGGCGGGAGCGGGAGACACCGGGGAGCTGTTTTTT. Translation gives CAIRAGAGDTGELFF.

This clone was recorded a few times. The chain links TRBV2 to TRBJ1-5; 8 bases are shared with TRBD1. Trimming took 7 bases from V and 11 from J; bases not matched to a gene: 13. The CDR3 loop spans 14 amino acids. Germline V lookup: CDR1 SNHLY, CDR2 FYNNEI. The CDR3 loop is CASKSNRGSGTQHF. For the CDR3, the DNA is TGTGCCAGCAAATCGAACAGGGGGTCGGGGACCCAGCATTTT.

The chain joins TRBV3-1 (or the pseudogene TRBV3-2) to TRBJ2-1, with 8 bases aligning to TRBD2. J was trimmed by 9 bases and V by 5 bases; bases with no gene match: 15. From germline, CDR1 is LGHDT and CDR2 YNNKEL (reference sequence). The CDR3 has 16 residues. The CDR3 region is CASSSQPPGLGREQFF. CDR3 sequence (DNA): TGTGCCAGCAGCTCTCAGCCTCCGGGACTAGGCCGTGAGCAGTTCTTC.

The chain employs TRBV24-1 and TRBJ2-1; 11 bases map to TRBD2. The CDR3 extends over 16 amino acids. Per germline, CDR1 KGHDR and CDR2 SFDVKD. Trimming cost V 2 bases and J 3 bases; bases outside gene matches: 2. The CDR3 sequence is CATSDSGLAVYNEQFF. The CDR3, as DNA: TGTGCCACCAGTGATTCGGGACTAGCGGTCTACAATGAGCAGTTCTTC.

V gene TRBV9 combines with J gene TRBJ1-6; D perhaps matches TRBD1 (6 bases). The germline gives CDR1 SGDLS, CDR2 YYNGEE. V was pared by 1 base and J by 8 bases, with 19 bases between. The CDR3 spans 17 residues. CDR3 DNA sequence: TGTGCCAGCAGCGTAACCCCCGTAACACAGGGTTATTCACCCCTCCACTTT. Protein: CASSVTPVTQGYSPLHF.

This clone was counted only a few times. This chain links TRBV14 with TRBJ2-1; TRBD2 might be the D (6 bases). Germline V gene data show CDR1 as SGHDN and CDR2 as FVKESK. The CDR3 spans 12 residues. Trimming took off 3 bases at V and 10 bases at J, with 10 bases between the two ends. The CDR3 spells CASSHGLAEQFF. In DNA form, the CDR3 reads TGTGCCAGCAGCCACGGGCTAGCGGAGCAGTTCTTC.

V gene TRBV2 combines with J gene TRBJ1-1; unclear D gene. Germline-derived CDR1 and CDR2 are SNHLY and FYNNEI. Trimming cost V 6 bases and J 6 bases, with 14 bases left between them. The CDR3 is 13 residues long. The CDR3 DNA sequence: TGTGCCAGCAGCCAGGCTACGATATCTGAAGCTTTCTTT. The encoded protein is CASSQATISEAFF.

The CDR3 DNA sequence: TGTGCCAGCAGTTACTCCCTAGGGAGTGAGCAGTTCTTC. This codes for CASSYSLGSEQFF. This chain connects TRBV6-5 to TRBJ2-1; TRBD2 might be the D (5 bases). The CDR3 consists of 13 residues. The ends were cut back, 0 bases at V and 9 bases at J, with 9 bases in the middle. Germline-derived CDR1 and CDR2 are MNHEY and SVGAGI.

The CDR3, as DNA: TGTGCCAGCAGCGAAGGTGGGGCGTACTCTGGAAACACCATATATTTT. This sequence encodes CASSEGGAYSGNTIYF. The chain has TRBV9 and TRBJ1-3; maybe TRBD1 (5 bases). Trimming took 3 bases from V and 0 from J, leaving 13 bases between them. Germline values: CDR1 SGDLS, CDR2 YYNGEE. The CDR3 is 16 amino acids. The full variable domain, with the rest looked up from reference TRBV9 and TRBJ1-3, is DSGVTQTPKHLITATGQRVTLRCSPRSGDLSVYWYQQSLDQGLQFLIQYYNGEERAKGNILERFSAQQFPDLHSELNLSSLELGDSALYFCASSEGGAYSGNTIYFGEGSWLTVV.

This sequence joins TRBV5-1 and TRBJ1-6; 7 nucleotides line up with TRBD1. The CDR3 loop spans 14 amino acids. Looked up from germline, CDR1 is SGHRS and CDR2 is YFSETQ. V dropped 6 bases and J dropped 13; count of bases not matched to a gene: 13. The DNA of the CDR3 is TGCGCCAGCACCCTCGGGAGAGGGGGCGAGCCCCTCCACTTT. Protein sequence: CASTLGRGGEPLHF.

The chain carries TRBV5-1 and TRBJ1-5; D is possibly TRBD1 (5 bases). V lost 2 bases and J lost 3, with 12 bases in between. The CDR3 is made up of 15 amino acids. From germline, CDR1 is SGHRS and CDR2 YFSETQ. The CDR3 coding sequence is TGCGCCAGCAGCTTTTCGGCAGGGCCCAATCAGCCCCAGCATTTT. It yields the protein CASSFSAGPNQPQHF. Full variable domain (missing parts from reference TRBV5-1 and TRBJ1-5): KAGVTQTPRYLIKTRGQQVTLSCSPISGHRSVSWYQQTPGQGLQFLFEYFSETQRNKGNFPGRFSGRQFSNSRSEMNVSTLELGDSALYLCASSFSAGPNQPQHFGDGTRLSIL.

The rearrangement joins TRBV24-1 to TRBJ2-3; a possible D gene is TRBD1 (6 bases). This CDR3 spans 14 amino acids. Germline assignment: CDR1 KGHDR and CDR2 SFDVKD. V was clipped by 12 bases and J by 4 bases, with 19 bases between them. Here the CDR3 reads CAPGASGGADTQYF. The CDR3 nucleotides are TGTGCCCCAGGGGCTAGTGGGGGAGCAGATACGCAGTATTTT.

This chain joins TRBV19 and TRBJ2-7; tentatively, D is TRBD2 (6 bases). Germline-derived CDR1 and CDR2 are LNHDA and SQIVND (reference sequence). The CDR3 has 11 amino acids. V gave up 5 bases and J gave up 5 bases, with 7 bases separating them. CDR3 residues: CASSVADEQYF. In nucleotides, the CDR3 is TGTGCCAGTAGTGTAGCGGACGAGCAGTACTTC.

The rearrangement links TRBV2 to TRBJ2-3; TRBD2 matches 7 bases. The CDR3 covers 18 residues. The germline V gene encodes CDR1 SNHLY and CDR2 FYNNEI. With 7 bases clipped from V and 1 base from J, the junction kept 17 bases outside the gene matches. This chain's CDR3 is CASTTPGTTSFGTDTQYF. CDR3 in DNA: TGTGCCAGCACAACCCCCGGGACTACCTCCTTTGGCACAGATACGCAGTATTTT.

V gene TRBV4-3 combines with J gene TRBJ2-7; 12 bases fit TRBD2. Germline assignment: CDR1 LGHNA and CDR2 YSLEER. The CDR3 runs to 15 residues. V trimming: 5 bases; J trimming: 3 bases; junction bases outside the gene matches: 5. CDR3 sequence reads: CASSSGLAGYYEQYF. As DNA, the CDR3 is TGCGCCAGCAGCTCCGGACTAGCGGGGTACTACGAGCAGTACTTC.

This clone was seen a handful of times. CDR3: CASRPGTSAYEQYF. CDR3 bases: TGTGCCAGCAGGCCCGGGACTAGTGCGTACGAGCAGTACTTC. The chain has TRBV2 and TRBJ2-7; TRBD2 agrees at 8 bases. The CDR3 is made up of 14 amino acids. The germline V gene has CDR1 SNHLY and CDR2 FYNNEI. The J segment lost 4 bases and the V segment lost 6 bases, leaving 8 bases of the junction unmatched.

This clone was detected only a few times. The genes are TRBV7-2 and TRBJ1-6; 7 bases map to TRBD1. CDR1 SGHTA and CDR2 FQGNSA come from the germline V gene. V was clipped by 4 bases and J by 7 bases; unmatched bases: 4. CDR3 length equals 14 residues. The CDR3 coding sequence is TGTGCCAGCAGCTCAAGGGACAGCAATTCACCCCTCCACTTT. It specifies CASSSRDSNSPLHF.

This rearrangement joins TRBV12-3 or TRBV12-4 to TRBJ1-2; a possible D gene is TRBD1 (5 bases). V lost 6 bases, J lost 4 bases, and 12 bases lay in between. This CDR3 has 13 amino acids. CDR3 loop: CASSRATAYGYTF. The DNA of the CDR3 is TGTGCCAGCAGCAGGGCGACGGCCTATGGCTACACCTTC.

V is TRBV14 and J is TRBJ2-2, with D perhaps matching TRBD2 (6 bases). This CDR3 comprises 17 residues. Trimming cost V 1 base and J 4 bases, with 16 bases left between them. CDR1 and CDR2 from the germline V gene are SGHDN and FVKESK. CDR3 in amino acids: CASSQASVVGGTGELFF. DNA of the CDR3: TGTGCCAGCAGCCAAGCGTCGGTGGTGGGAGGCACCGGGGAGCTGTTTTTT.

The rearrangement links TRBV6-2 or TRBV6-3 to TRBJ2-7; TRBD1 agrees at 7 bases. This CDR3 has 18 residues. The trim removed 6 bases at V and 1 base at J, leaving 18 bases unmatched. Germline V gene lookup returns CDR1 MNHEY and CDR2 SVGEGT. The CDR3: CASSHTPDRVKLSYEQYF. Written as DNA, the CDR3 is TGTGCCAGCAGCCACACTCCAGACAGGGTTAAACTGTCCTACGAGCAGTACTTC.

The V gene is TRBV19, the J gene TRBJ2-5; perhaps TRBD2 as D (5 bases). CDR3 length: 15 amino acids. The germline V and J ends were trimmed by 9 bases and 1 base, with 18 bases remaining between them. Germline V gene sequence: CDR1 LNHDA, CDR2 SQIVND (reference sequence). CDR3 loop: CASSRGRTPQETQYF. DNA of the CDR3: TGTGCCAGCTCGCGAGGCCGGACTCCCCAAGAGACCCAGTACTTC.